This T cell receptor (beta chain) was identified in a study of CD8+ T cells in alopecia areata. Across the whole study: Tofacitinib was taken orally by treated patients, and the dose was 5 to 10 mg twice daily. Using the percentage of affected scalp area, treated patients' severity was scored.

Sequencing templates came from extracted RNA that was reverse transcribed into cDNA. Produced via immunoSEQ multiplex PCR; TCRdb's table is partial and in-frame only. Of around 190,000 clones listed, 60% were seen once; the top ten hold roughly 0.7%. Regarding this clone: Its target is not known.

This sample's treatment: oral pan-JAK inhibitor, 5-10 mg twice daily. The CDR3 is 14 amino acids. V shed 3 bases and J shed 6 bases, with 13 bases lying between them. Germline assignment: CDR1 SGDLS and CDR2 YYNGEE. Study-wide findings and caveats: TCR sharing was clearer in mice than between patients, perhaps partly owing to patient HLA diversity.

This sequence originates from a human donor with alopecia areata. The chain combines TRBV9 with TRBJ2-1, with D possibly being TRBD1 (6 bases). The material was CD4+ T cells sorted from blood, obtained at week 4, from a patient treated with tofacitinib. The CDR3: CASSAFDRLNEQFF. In DNA, the CDR3 is TGTGCCAGCAGCGCCTTCGACAGGCTCAATGAGCAGTTCTTC.